Described below is a single T cell receptor (beta chain) sequence and its context. What it binds is unknown. Treatment noted: approximately nine-day PBMC culture with coronavirus spike peptide pools or control peptides (ViraFEST assay). The length of the CDR3 is 13 residues. The V end lost 6 bases, the J end lost 2 bases, and 10 bases lay between the germline ends. Germline CDR1 and CDR2: LNHDA and SQIVND (reference sequence). These data belong to a study of vaccination and CD4 T cells after COVID-19. At the level of the study: Samples taken post-COVID came a median about 100 days after diagnosis, ranging from 35 to 161. For post-vaccine samples, collection took place a median about 70 days after dose two, ranging from 14 to 241.

Cultured CD4+ T cells had their DNA profiled by the Oncomine TCR Beta short-read assay. TCRdb called the PCR reads again in MiXCR, with one record for every CDR3 protein. The sample consists of around 21,000 distinct CDR3 sequences, 52% of them appearing once. Material for sequencing was CD4+ T cells from blood, cultured in vitro. This chain joins TRBV19 and TRBJ2-5, with D possibly matching TRBD1 (6 bases). This TCR was recovered from a human donor who had recovered from COVID-19. The DNA of the CDR3 is TGTGCCAGTAGCCGACAGGCTCAAGAGACCCAGTACTTC. It specifies CASSRQAQETQYF.